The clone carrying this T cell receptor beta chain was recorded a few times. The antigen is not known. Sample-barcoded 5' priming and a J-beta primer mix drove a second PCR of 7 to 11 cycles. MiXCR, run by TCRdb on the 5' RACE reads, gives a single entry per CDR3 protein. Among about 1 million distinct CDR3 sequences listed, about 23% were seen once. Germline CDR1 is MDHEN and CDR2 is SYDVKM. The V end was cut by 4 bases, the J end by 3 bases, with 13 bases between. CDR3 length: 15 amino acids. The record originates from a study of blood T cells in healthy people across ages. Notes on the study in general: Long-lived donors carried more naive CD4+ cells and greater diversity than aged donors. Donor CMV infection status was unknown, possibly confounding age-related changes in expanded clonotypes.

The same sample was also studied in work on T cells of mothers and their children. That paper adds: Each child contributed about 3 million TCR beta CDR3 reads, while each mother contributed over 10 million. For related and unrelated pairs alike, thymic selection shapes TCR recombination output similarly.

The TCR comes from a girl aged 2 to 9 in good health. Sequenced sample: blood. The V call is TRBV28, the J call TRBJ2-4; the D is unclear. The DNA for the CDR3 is TGTGCCAGCAGTTCTGGGGATCTGGGCAAAAACATTCAGTACTTC. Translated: CASSSGDLGKNIQYF. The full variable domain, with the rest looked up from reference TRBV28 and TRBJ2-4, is DVKVTQSSRYLVKRTGEKVFLECVQDMDHENMFWYRQDPGLGLRLIYFSYDVKMKEKGDIPEGYSVSREKKERFSLILESASTNQTSMYLCASSSGDLGKNIQYFGAGTRLSVL.